This entry lists 23 T cell receptor beta chains sequenced from one sample in a study of T cell responses to AZD1222 COVID-19 vaccine. The repertoire was sequenced with immunoSEQ multiplex PCR; TCRdb's copy has only in-frame clones and lacks some. The sample holds about 150,000 clones, roughly nine tenths seen once. Source: peripheral blood, taken on day 0 of MenACWY control vaccination. These receptors came from an adult in good health.

In this sample, this clone turned up once. The chain is built from TRBV3-1 (or the pseudogene TRBV3-2) and TRBJ1-3, with 8 nucleotides matching TRBD1. Germline V gene lookup returns CDR1 LGHDT and CDR2 YNNKEL (reference sequence). The CDR3 runs 16 residues. V lost 4 bases, J lost 0 bases, and 5 bases stayed unmatched. DNA for the CDR3: TGTGCCAGCAGCCCAGGACAGGGATCCTCTGGAAACACCATATATTTT. Amino acids: CASSPGQGSSGNTIYF.

V and J are TRBV11-3 and TRBJ2-7; D is tentatively TRBD1 or TRBD2 (6 bases each). Trimming removed 8 bases from V and 3 bases from J, with 17 bases in between. Germline V gene lookup returns CDR1 SGHNT and CDR2 YENEEA. The CDR3 spans 14 residues. The CDR3 loop is CASWGGKGVYEQYF. The DNA of the CDR3 is TGTGCCAGCTGGGGAGGCAAGGGGGTCTACGAGCAGTACTTC.

The chain recombines TRBV5-1 with TRBJ2-1; the D gene is possibly TRBD1 (6 bases). The CDR3 spans 15 residues. Germline values: CDR1 SGHRS, CDR2 YFSETQ. Deletions cut 3 bases from V and 6 bases from J, with 16 bases between. The CDR3 bases are TGCGCCAGCAGCTGGCAGGGGTTATCAAGCAATGAGCAGTTCTTC. It is translated as CASSWQGLSSNEQFF.

The chain couples TRBV28 to TRBJ1-2; 10 nucleotides agree with TRBD1. J was trimmed by 4 bases and V by 11 bases; bases with no gene match: 10. CDR1 MDHEN and CDR2 SYDVKM come from the germline V gene. The CDR3 runs to 14 residues. The CDR3, as DNA: TGTGCCGCACGACTACGGACAGGGGGCTATGGCTACACCTTC. Translating gives CAARLRTGGYGYTF.

This chain joins TRBV5-4 and TRBJ2-4; tentative D call: TRBD1 (6 bases). CDR3 length: 13 amino acids. The V end was cut by 0 bases, the J end by 9 bases, with 10 bases between. Looked up from germline, CDR1 is SGHNT and CDR2 is YYREEE (reference sequence). The CDR3 loop reads CASSLGGRGIQYF. Written as DNA, the CDR3 is TGTGCCAGCAGCTTGGGGGGGCGCGGCATTCAGTACTTC.

The chain recombines TRBV10-3 with TRBJ1-1; D might be TRBD1 (5 bases). Germline V gene sequence: CDR1 ENHRY, CDR2 SYGVKD. The V end was cut by 3 bases, the J end by 3 bases, with 14 bases between. The CDR3 consists of 15 residues. The CDR3 DNA reads TGTGCCATCAGTGACAGGGCAGTCGCGGACACTGAAGCTTTCTTT. Residues: CAISDRAVADTEAFF.

The chain is built from TRBV6-1 and TRBJ2-3; 8 nucleotides align to TRBD2. The CDR3 has 14 amino acids. The ends lost 2 bases at V and 7 bases at J; junction bases unmatched: 5. Looked up from germline, CDR1 is MNHNS and CDR2 is SASEGT. This chain's CDR3 is CASSELSGSNTQYF. CDR3 DNA sequence: TGTGCCAGCAGTGAACTGAGCGGGAGTAATACGCAGTATTTT.

The chain couples TRBV10-3 to TRBJ1-1; D ambiguous. Germline V CDR1 and CDR2: ENHRY, SYGVKD. V lost 5 bases and J 6 bases, leaving 16 bases between the germline ends. CDR3 size: 14 residues. Written as DNA, the CDR3 is TGTGCCATCAGTTACGACCTCCGCAGGTCTGAAGCTTTCTTT. Its translation is CAISYDLRRSEAFF.

V and J are TRBV4-2 and TRBJ1-4; no reliable D call. CDR1 is LGHNA, CDR2 YNFKEQ, per germline. CDR3 size: 12 residues. Trimming shortened V by 0 bases and J by 15 bases, and 11 bases separated the two germline ends. For the CDR3, the DNA is TGTGCCAGCAGCCAAGATCAGAGGATGGTGTTTTTT. As protein: CASSQDQRMVFF.

V and J are TRBV5-1 and TRBJ2-1; 12 positions agree with TRBD2. The ends lost 6 bases at V and 4 bases at J; junction bases unmatched: 8. The V gene's germline CDR1 is SGHRS and CDR2 YFSETQ. CDR3 length: 16 amino acids. DNA for the CDR3: TGCGCCAGCAATCCCGGGACTAGCGGGTTATACAATGAGCAGTTCTTC. Translating gives CASNPGTSGLYNEQFF.

The chain combines TRBV28 with TRBJ1-2; D call uncertain. The CDR3 covers 11 residues. V was pared by 6 bases and J by 5 bases, with 7 bases between. Germline V lookup: CDR1 MDHEN, CDR2 SYDVKM. In nucleotides, the CDR3 is TGTGCCAGCAGCGCGCAGTATGGCTACACCTTC. Its translation: CASSAQYGYTF.

In its sample, this clone was seen a few times. The chain employs TRBV27 and TRBJ1-5, with a possible D match to TRBD1 (5 bases). Germline CDR1 and CDR2: MNHEY and SMNVEV (reference sequence). The length of the CDR3 is 14 residues. Trimming took 5 bases from V and 6 from J, leaving 14 bases between them. The CDR3 DNA reads as TGTGCCAGCAGTCCCGGGACCTCGATTCAGCCCCAGCATTTT. Translating gives CASSPGTSIQPQHF.

This sequence joins TRBV27 and TRBJ1-2; no clear D gene. This CDR3 region has 13 residues. The germline V and J ends were trimmed by 3 bases and 6 bases, with 11 bases remaining between them. Germline CDR1 reads MNHEY; CDR2 reads SMNVEV (reference sequence). CDR3 region: CASSFSGSDGYTF. For the CDR3, the DNA is TGTGCCAGCAGTTTTTCTGGGAGTGATGGCTACACCTTC.

This clone has only one observation. This chain links TRBV6-5 with TRBJ1-2, with no clear D. V was trimmed by 7 bases and J by 5 bases, leaving 14 bases between them. The CDR3 loop spans 13 amino acids. Germline V gene data show CDR1 as MNHEY and CDR2 as SVGAGI. The CDR3 bases are TGTGCCAGCAAGCAGAGAGCCGCTTATGGCTACACCTTC. It codes for CASKQRAAYGYTF.

CDR3 amino acids: CASSLDSRVQTQYF. As DNA, the CDR3 is TGTGCCAGCAGCTTAGATAGCAGGGTGCAGACCCAGTACTTC. V usage is TRBV11-3 and J usage is TRBJ2-5, with D possibly matching TRBD1 (5 bases). The germline V gene has CDR1 SGHNT and CDR2 YENEEA. The CDR3 has 14 amino acids. V lost 0 bases and J 6 bases, leaving 11 bases between the germline ends.

The chain employs TRBV24-1 and TRBJ1-2, with D possibly TRBD1 on 6 matching bases. Trimming stripped 4 bases from V and 8 bases from J, with 19 bases between. The CDR3 covers 15 residues. Germline loops: CDR1 KGHDR, CDR2 SFDVKD. The CDR3 bases are TGTGCCACCAGTGACTCACCGGGGGCGACAAGAGGCTACACCTTC. This encodes CATSDSPGATRGYTF.

The V gene is TRBV7-6, the J gene TRBJ1-1, with D hard to call. V was trimmed by 1 base and J by 1 base, leaving 10 bases between them. The germline V gene encodes CDR1 SGHVS and CDR2 FNYEAQ. The CDR3 contains 15 residues. This CDR3 reads CASSLEPGWNTEAFF. The CDR3 region has the DNA TGTGCCAGCAGCTTAGAACCAGGCTGGAACACTGAAGCTTTCTTT.

The chain joins TRBV3-1 (or the pseudogene TRBV3-2) to TRBJ1-5; no firm D call. Trimming left V 0 bases short and J 6 bases short, with 12 bases between. This CDR3 contains 15 residues. Germline CDR1 is LGHDT and CDR2 is YNNKEL (reference sequence). DNA for the CDR3: TGTGCCAGCAGCCAAGATAGAGTAAGAGGTCAGCCCCAGCATTTT. Translated, it gives CASSQDRVRGQPQHF.

The rearrangement links TRBV5-6 to TRBJ1-1, with 11 bases aligning to TRBD1. From germline, CDR1 is SGHDT and CDR2 YYEEEE. The CDR3 runs to 16 residues. The J segment lost 5 bases and the V segment lost 3 bases, leaving 9 bases of the junction unmatched. CDR3 nucleotide sequence: TGTGCCAGCAGCTCTGCCTACGGGACAGGGGGGACTGAAGCTTTCTTT. Its protein product is CASSSAYGTGGTEAFF.

This chain joins TRBV4-1 and TRBJ1-2; TRBD1 aligns across 7 bases. V was pared by 4 bases and J by 4 bases, with 9 bases of the junction left unmatched. This CDR3 spans 15 amino acids. Germline V lookup: CDR1 MGHRA, CDR2 YSYEKL. CDR3 in DNA: TGCGCCAGCAGCCTTCTAGGACAGGCGATCTATGGCTACACCTTC. Its translation is CASSLLGQAIYGYTF.

This clone has just one count. This chain joins TRBV13 and TRBJ2-3; 10 bases line up with TRBD2. Per the germline V gene, CDR1 is PRHDT and CDR2 is FYEKMQ (reference sequence). V lost 5 bases, J lost 10 bases, and 21 bases stayed unmatched. The CDR3 has 18 amino acids. CDR3 loop: CASSLLPPLAGAKGAQYF. The CDR3 bases are TGTGCCAGCAGCCTCCTCCCCCCTCTAGCGGGGGCGAAGGGGGCGCAGTATTTT.

This chain joins TRBV6-1 and TRBJ2-7; possible D gene TRBD1, 6 bases. CDR3 length: 15 amino acids. The V end lost 1 base, the J end lost 4 bases, and 14 bases lay between the germline ends. Germline V gives CDR1 MNHNS, CDR2 SASEGT. In nucleotides, the CDR3 is TGTGCCAGCAGTGAAGGGGCAGGGGTATTGTACGAGCAGTACGTC. Translating gives CASSEGAGVLYEQYV.

V usage is TRBV6-5 and J usage is TRBJ2-5; possibly TRBD2 for D (6 bases). V gave up 2 bases and J gave up 2 bases, with 12 bases separating them. The CDR3 length is 15 residues. The germline V gene has CDR1 MNHEY and CDR2 SVGAGI. The DNA of the CDR3 is TGTGCCAGCAGTTACGGAGCGGGCCCTCAAGAGACCCAGTACTTC. It yields the protein CASSYGAGPQETQYF.